This TCR beta chain was recovered during a study of T cell responses to AZD1222 COVID-19 vaccine. Study-wide findings and caveats: White British ancestry dominated among donors, who included more females, and clonal diversity was possibly underestimated. A reported finding is that nearly half of spike-specific TCRs target unmutated variant regions.

TCRdb keeps only in-frame clones here, not all; method: immunoSEQ multiplex PCR. In the table there are about 180,000 clones, 85% to 90% of which are singletons. This CDR3 spans 12 amino acids. V was shortened by 7 bases and J by 4 bases, with 11 bases between the two germline ends. Germline lookup yields CDR1 SGHDT and CDR2 YYEEEE. In the case of this clone: Its antigen remains unknown.

The chain has TRBV5-6 and TRBJ1-1; D is unclear. The source material was peripheral blood, sampled on day 0 of AZD1222 vaccination. The clonotype was recovered from an adult in good health. The CDR3 here is CASGAGTTEAFF. The CDR3 DNA is TGTGCCAGCGGCGCGGGTACCACTGAAGCTTTCTTT.